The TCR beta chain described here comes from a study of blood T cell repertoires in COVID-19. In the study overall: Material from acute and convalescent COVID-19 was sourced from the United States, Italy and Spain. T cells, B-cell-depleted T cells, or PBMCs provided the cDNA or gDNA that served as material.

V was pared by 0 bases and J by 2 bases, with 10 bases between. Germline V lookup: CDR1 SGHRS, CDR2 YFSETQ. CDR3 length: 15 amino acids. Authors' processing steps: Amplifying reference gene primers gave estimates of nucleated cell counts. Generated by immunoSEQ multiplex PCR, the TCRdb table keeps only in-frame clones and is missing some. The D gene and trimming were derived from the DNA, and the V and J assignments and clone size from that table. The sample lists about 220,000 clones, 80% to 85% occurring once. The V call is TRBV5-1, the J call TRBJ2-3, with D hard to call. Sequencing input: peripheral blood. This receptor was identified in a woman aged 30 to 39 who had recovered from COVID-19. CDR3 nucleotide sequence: TGCGCCAGCAGCTTGGCCGGCAGGTCCACAGATACGCAGTATTTT. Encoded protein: CASSLAGRSTDTQYF. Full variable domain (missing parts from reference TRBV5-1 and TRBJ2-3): KAGVTQTPRYLIKTRGQQVTLSCSPISGHRSVSWYQQTPGQGLQFLFEYFSETQRNKGNFPGRFSGRQFSNSRSEMNVSTLELGDSALYLCASSLAGRSTDTQYFGPGTRLTVL.